Listed below are T cell receptor beta chains from one sample, sequenced in a study of blood T cell repertoires in COVID-19. Profiled with immunoSEQ multiplex PCR; TCRdb holds only in-frame clones, not every one. The sample lists roughly 250,000 clones, under 90% seen once, with around 7.8% in the top ten. The sample comprised peripheral blood. The receptors shown here come from a human donor in a cohort sampled during active COVID-19. CDR3s include the opening cysteine and the closing phenylalanine or tryptophan. Each record gives: clone size, D gene, J gene, V gene, CDR3 length, CDR3 protein, CDR3 DNA. A D gene is named only where the DNA matches it firmly. Clone size appears in some rows only: once, few, many, or a class for an expanded clone.

abundance: -
d_gene: -
j_gene: TRBJ2-5
v_gene: TRBV28
len: 12
CDR3aa: CASGTTQETQYF
CDR3nt: TGTGCCAGTGGGACAACTCAAGAGACCCAGTACTTC

abundance: -
d_gene: TRBD1
j_gene: TRBJ1-2
v_gene: TRBV2
len: 14
CDR3aa: CASSEWDSLYGYTF
CDR3nt: TGTGCCAGCAGTGAATGGGACAGCTTATATGGCTACACCTTC

abundance: -
d_gene: TRBD1
j_gene: TRBJ1-2
v_gene: TRBV5-1
len: 15
CDR3aa: CASSLDGTGPYGYTF
CDR3nt: TGCGCCAGCAGCTTGGACGGGACAGGACCCTATGGCTACACCTTC

abundance: -
d_gene: TRBD1
j_gene: TRBJ2-1
v_gene: TRBV6-2/TRBV6-3
len: 16
CDR3aa: CASSLIPGQGDNEQFF
CDR3nt: TGTGCCAGCAGTCTTATACCGGGACAGGGGGACAATGAGCAGTTCTTC

abundance: -
d_gene: -
j_gene: TRBJ1-2
v_gene: TRBV15
len: 15
CDR3aa: CATSRPGQAAGGYTF
CDR3nt: TGTGCCACCAGCAGACCTGGGCAGGCGGCGGGTGGCTACACCTTC

abundance: -
d_gene: -
j_gene: TRBJ1-4
v_gene: TRBV28
len: 14
CDR3aa: CASSLGGTNEKLFF
CDR3nt: TGTGCCAGCAGTTTAGGGGGGACTAATGAAAAACTGTTTTTT

abundance: -
d_gene: TRBD1
j_gene: TRBJ1-4
v_gene: TRBV18
len: 18
CDR3aa: CASSPPETGLGFGEKLFF
CDR3nt: TGTGCCAGCTCACCACCCGAGACAGGGTTGGGCTTTGGCGAAAAACTGTTTTTT

abundance: -
d_gene: TRBD2
j_gene: TRBJ2-1
v_gene: TRBV9
len: 17
CDR3aa: CASTNPGLAGIYNEQFF
CDR3nt: TGTGCCAGCACCAACCCGGGACTAGCGGGAATCTACAATGAGCAGTTCTTC

abundance: few
d_gene: -
j_gene: TRBJ1-1
v_gene: TRBV5-1
len: 12
CDR3aa: CASGGGRTEAFF
CDR3nt: TGCGCCTCGGGGGGCGGAAGGACTGAAGCTTTCTTT

abundance: few
d_gene: -
j_gene: TRBJ2-5
v_gene: TRBV11-2
len: 14
CDR3aa: CASSDLGAEETQYF
CDR3nt: TGTGCCAGCAGCGACCTTGGGGCGGAGGAGACCCAGTACTTC

abundance: -
d_gene: -
j_gene: TRBJ1-1
v_gene: TRBV20-1
len: 11
CDR3aa: CSASWKGHAFF
CDR3nt: TGCAGTGCTAGCTGGAAGGGGCACGCTTTCTTT

abundance: -
d_gene: TRBD2
j_gene: TRBJ2-7
v_gene: TRBV6-5
len: 13
CDR3aa: CASRPGLYYEQYF
CDR3nt: TGTGCCAGCAGGCCGGGACTATACTACGAGCAGTACTTC

abundance: -
d_gene: TRBD2
j_gene: TRBJ2-5
v_gene: TRBV5-5
len: 14
CDR3aa: CASRGLAPQETQYF
CDR3nt: TGTGCCAGCAGGGGACTAGCGCCCCAAGAGACCCAGTACTTC

abundance: -
d_gene: -
j_gene: TRBJ2-1
v_gene: TRBV5-1
len: 14
CDR3aa: CASSPGPTYNEQFF
CDR3nt: TGCGCCAGCAGCCCGGGTCCCACCTACAATGAGCAGTTCTTC

abundance: -
d_gene: -
j_gene: TRBJ2-7
v_gene: TRBV4-1
len: 17
CDR3aa: CASSPSRGQTVTYEQYF
CDR3nt: TGCGCCAGCAGCCCCTCTCGCGGCCAGACAGTTACCTACGAGCAGTACTTC

abundance: -
d_gene: TRBD2
j_gene: TRBJ2-2
v_gene: TRBV10-2
len: 14
CDR3aa: CASRGLANTGELFF
CDR3nt: TGCGCCAGCAGGGGACTAGCGAACACCGGGGAGCTGTTTTTT

abundance: -
d_gene: -
j_gene: TRBJ2-5
v_gene: TRBV7-2
len: 14
CDR3aa: CASSPNPVGETQYF
CDR3nt: TGTGCCAGCAGCCCAAACCCGGTCGGGGAGACCCAGTACTTC

abundance: few
d_gene: -
j_gene: TRBJ2-1
v_gene: TRBV15
len: 16
CDR3aa: CATSRDAEEGRNEQFF
CDR3nt: TGTGCCACCAGCAGAGATGCGGAGGAAGGTAGGAATGAGCAGTTCTTC

abundance: once
d_gene: TRBD1
j_gene: TRBJ1-1
v_gene: TRBV4-3
len: 16
CDR3aa: CASSQDRWTGNTEAFF
CDR3nt: TGCGCCAGCAGCCAAGATCGTTGGACAGGGAACACTGAAGCTTTCTTT

abundance: -
d_gene: TRBD2
j_gene: TRBJ2-3
v_gene: TRBV3-1/TRBV3-2
len: 16
CDR3aa: CASSQVIAGGTDTQYF
CDR3nt: TGTGCCAGCAGCCAAGTGATAGCGGGAGGTACAGATACGCAGTATTTT

abundance: -
d_gene: -
j_gene: TRBJ2-4
v_gene: TRBV5-6
len: 15
CDR3aa: CASSSKTRAKNIQYF
CDR3nt: TGTGCCAGCAGCTCAAAAACTAGAGCCAAAAACATTCAGTACTTC

abundance: -
d_gene: TRBD2
j_gene: TRBJ2-1
v_gene: TRBV7-2
len: 15
CDR3aa: CASSLGLAGYNEQFF
CDR3nt: TGTGCCAGCAGCTTGGGACTAGCGGGATACAATGAGCAGTTCTTC

abundance: -
d_gene: TRBD1
j_gene: TRBJ2-7
v_gene: TRBV5-1
len: 15
CDR3aa: CASSLGPRDRGEQYF
CDR3nt: TGCGCCAGCAGCCTGGGACCCCGGGACAGGGGCGAGCAGTACTTC

abundance: many
d_gene: TRBD2
j_gene: TRBJ2-5
v_gene: TRBV6-2/TRBV6-3
len: 14
CDR3aa: CASSGGGASETQYF
CDR3nt: TGTGCCAGCAGTGGCGGGGGGGCCAGTGAGACCCAGTACTTC